The text below deals with one TCR beta chain. The data are from a study of cytomegalovirus exposure and HLA in healthy donors. Looking at the study overall: Clustering assigned 70% to 90% of the approximately 400 genotyped donors to the Caucasian-associated ancestry cluster.

Germline assignment: CDR1 SQVTM and CDR2 ANQGSEA. The CDR3 contains 12 residues. V was cut by 2 bases and J by 5 bases, with 9 bases left in between. With 60 Vbeta and 13 Jbeta primers, the PCR was carried out. Sequencing used immunoSEQ multiplex PCR; TCRdb keeps in-frame clones, though not all of them. The data contain about 130,000 clones, roughly 80% of them seen just once; the ten biggest clones take up about 2.1%. This sequence was found in a woman aged 40 to 49 in good health and CMV-seropositive. The sample consisted of PBMCs. V and J are TRBV29-1 and TRBJ1-1, with D perhaps matching TRBD1 (5 bases). CDR3 in DNA: TGCAGCGTTGAAAGGGGAAGGACTGAAGCTTTCTTT. The encoded protein is CSVERGRTEAFF.